These 21 T cell receptor beta chains were all obtained from the same sample, sequenced in a study of T cells in Graves' hyperthyroidism and ophthalmopathy. Amplified regions were TCR beta CDR3 sequences from RNA transcripts. HTBI primers drove first-round RT-PCR of the TCR CDR3. MiXCR was run by TCRdb on the multiplex PCR reads, yielding one entry per CDR3 protein. The profile shows about 510,000 distinct CDR3 sequences, 40% to 50% of them singletons. Specimen: peripheral blood or thyroid tissue (not recorded which). The receptors were sampled from an adult woman with Graves' disease, either hyperthyroidism or ophthalmopathy (not recorded which).

The chain combines TRBV10-3 with TRBJ1-1; no definite D call. The V end lost 7 bases, the J end lost 2 bases, and 11 bases lay between the germline ends. The CDR3 is 13 amino acids. Per germline, CDR1 ENHRY and CDR2 SYGVKD. In DNA form, the CDR3 reads TGTGCCATCACCTCAAGGGTTAACACTGAAGCTTTCTTT. Its protein product is CAITSRVNTEAFF.

The sample holds a few counts of this clonotype. A read error may explain this, as a much larger clone is one base away. The V gene is TRBV2, the J gene TRBJ1-2; D may be TRBD1 (6 bases). The V and J ends lost 6 bases and 8 bases respectively, with 13 bases between them. Per germline, CDR1 SNHLY and CDR2 FYNNEI. The CDR3 runs 12 residues. The CDR3 region has the DNA TGTGCCAGCAGCTCAGGGGTACGCGGCTACACCTTC. Its protein product is CASSSGVRGYTF.

The chain is built from TRBV12-3 or TRBV12-4 and TRBJ1-2, with D possibly being TRBD1 (5 bases). V lost 6 bases and J 8 bases, leaving 13 bases between the germline ends. This CDR3 contains 12 residues. This CDR3 reads CASSPQGRGYTF. The DNA of the CDR3 is TGTGCCAGCAGCCCCCAGGGACGCGGCTACACCTTC.

This clonotype was picked up many times. The gene calls are TRBV19 and TRBJ1-1; TRBD1 matches 8 bases. J lost 1 base, V lost 10 bases, and 14 bases had no gene match. This CDR3 region has 16 residues. Germline V CDR1 and CDR2: LNHDA, SQIVND (reference sequence). CDR3 DNA: TGTGCCACCCAAGGAGGGGCAGGGGGCTGGAACACTGAAGCTTTCTTT. Amino acid sequence: CATQGGAGGWNTEAFF.

Concerning this clonotype: At one boundary the junction diverges from the germline segment, which might be a read error. The chain employs TRBV11-2 and TRBJ1-4; tentatively, D is TRBD1 (5 bases). CDR1 and CDR2 from the germline V gene are SGHAT and FQNNGV. The CDR3 length is 9 residues. CDR3 loop: CASSLAGGF. The CDR3 DNA follows: TGTGCCAGCAGCTTAGCTGGGGGATTT.

The J gene is TRBJ1-1, the V gene TRBV3-1; no clear D gene. V was pared by 6 bases and J by 1 base, with 18 bases between. The CDR3 consists of 16 residues. The germline V gene encodes CDR1 LGHDT and CDR2 YNNKEL (reference sequence). In nucleotides, the CDR3 is TGTGCCAGCAGTCCTACCGCGACGACCCCGAACACTGAAGCTTTCTTT. It specifies CASSPTATTPNTEAFF.

The chain employs TRBV10-3 and TRBJ2-7, with a tentative D call TRBD1 (6 bases). With 9 bases removed from V and 3 bases from J, the gap between germline ends came to 12 bases. CDR3 size: 12 residues. The germline CDR1 and CDR2 sequences are ENHRY and SYGVKD. The CDR3 DNA follows: TGTGCCATAAGGGACATGATCTACGAGCAGTACTTC. This gives the protein CAIRDMIYEQYF.

The chain combines TRBV10-3 with TRBJ1-1; D may be TRBD1 (5 bases). Germline CDR1 and CDR2: ENHRY and SYGVKD. The CDR3 runs 12 residues. Trimming removed 11 bases from V and 4 bases from J, with 14 bases in between. The chain's CDR3 is CAYRGDFTEAFF. CDR3 DNA: TGTGCCTATCGGGGGGACTTCACTGAAGCTTTCTTT.

This chain joins TRBV2 and TRBJ2-7; possibly TRBD2 for D (5 bases). With 4 bases removed from V and 7 bases from J, the gap between germline ends came to 23 bases. The length of the CDR3 is 16 residues. Germline CDR1 reads SNHLY; CDR2 reads FYNNEI. CDR3 residues: CASSGTSTDFSREQYF. CDR3 nucleotide sequence: TGTGCCAGCAGTGGTACTTCGACGGACTTTAGCAGGGAGCAGTACTTC.

This clonotype was detected ten times or more. The chain joins TRBV28 to TRBJ1-1; D is possibly TRBD1 (6 bases). Germline V gene lookup returns CDR1 MDHEN and CDR2 SYDVKM. The CDR3 runs 15 residues. The germline V and J ends were trimmed by 8 bases and 4 bases, with 20 bases remaining between them. In nucleotides, the CDR3 is TGTGCCAGCTCCCACGCAGGGGCCACAGGCACTGAAGCTTTCTTT. Protein: CASSHAGATGTEAFF.

Many counts were recorded for this clonotype. This chain joins TRBV20-1 and TRBJ2-7; D gene unclear. CDR1 DFQATT and CDR2 SNEGSKA come from the germline V gene (reference sequence). The CDR3 sequence is 13 residues long. Trimming stripped 6 bases from V and 2 bases from J, with 14 bases between. CDR3 DNA: TGCAGTGCACTCGGACCAAGCCCCTACGAGCAGTACTTC. It codes for CSALGPSPYEQYF.

This clonotype was recorded at least ten times. The CDR3 region has the DNA TGTGCCAGCAGCCAGGACAGGGCCGGGACCGGGGAGCTGTTTTTT. Translated: CASSQDRAGTGELFF. The V gene is TRBV7-3, the J gene TRBJ2-2; 8 bases are a match to TRBD1. Germline V CDR1 and CDR2: SGHTA, FQGTGA. The CDR3 runs 15 residues. With 5 bases clipped from V and 5 bases from J, the junction kept 7 bases outside the gene matches. Using reference TRBV7-3 and TRBJ2-2 for the parts outside the CDR3, the full variable domain is GAGVSQTPSNKVTEKGKYVELRCDPISGHTALYWYRQSLGQGPEFLIYFQGTGAADDSGLPNDRFFAVRPEGSVSTLKIQRTERGDSAVYLCASSQDRAGTGELFFGEGSRLTVL.

This rearrangement joins TRBV7-9 to TRBJ2-5; D assignment may be TRBD1 or TRBD2 (5 bases each). Germline-derived CDR1 and CDR2 are SEHNR and FQNEAQ (reference sequence). The CDR3 is made up of 15 amino acids. Trimming left V 8 bases short and J 5 bases short, with 21 bases between. CDR3 coding DNA: TGTGCCAGCTCACCACCGGAGGTGGGGGACGAGACCCAGTACTTC. The encoded protein is CASSPPEVGDETQYF.

The chain links TRBV6-6 to TRBJ2-5; D is possibly TRBD1 (6 bases). Trimming took 5 bases from V and 4 from J, leaving 14 bases between them. The germline V gene encodes CDR1 MNHNY and CDR2 SVGAGI (reference sequence). The CDR3 is 14 amino acids. CDR3 loop: CASSELSGAETQYF. The CDR3 coding sequence is TGTGCCAGCAGTGAACTTTCAGGGGCAGAGACCCAGTACTTC.

This chain uses TRBV2 with TRBJ2-5; TRBD1 matches 10 bases. Germline V lookup: CDR1 SNHLY, CDR2 FYNNEI. This CDR3 spans 15 amino acids. Losses at the gene ends were 7 bases for V and 5 bases for J; bases not matched to a gene: 10. CDR3 sequence: CASNRDRGSWETQYF. CDR3 bases: TGTGCCAGCAACCGGGACAGGGGTTCGTGGGAGACCCAGTACTTC.

In this sample, this clonotype turned up a few times. The chain employs TRBV19 and TRBJ1-1; D is unresolved. This CDR3 is built from 13 residues. V was cut by 3 bases and J by 6 bases, with 11 bases left in between. CDR1 is LNHDA and CDR2 is SQIVND in the germline V gene (reference sequence). CDR3 DNA sequence: TGTGCCAGTAGTATGTATGCTAGACCTGAAGCTTTCTTT. As protein: CASSMYARPEAFF.

The DNA for the CDR3 is TGTGCCAGCACCCAGCGTTACTCCTACACCTTC. This gives the protein CASTQRYSYTF. J is TRBJ1-2 and V is TRBV11-2; D not resolved. CDR3 size: 11 residues. The ends were cut back, 7 bases at V and 10 bases at J, with 13 bases in the middle. Germline-derived CDR1 and CDR2 are SGHAT and FQNNGV.

This clonotype was counted at least ten times. The rearrangement links TRBV20-1 to TRBJ2-5; 9 nucleotides line up with TRBD1. The trim removed 4 bases at V and 5 bases at J, leaving 8 bases unmatched. The CDR3 runs 14 residues. From germline, CDR1 is DFQATT and CDR2 SNEGSKA (reference sequence). The CDR3 region has the DNA TGCAGTGCTAACAAACACAGGGGGCGGGAGACCCAGTACTTC. Residues: CSANKHRGRETQYF.

This rearrangement joins TRBV29-1 to TRBJ2-7; possible D gene TRBD1, 5 bases. Matching the DNA end better, TRBJ2-5 makes the J call doubtful. This CDR3 is 12 amino acids long. Germline CDR1 is SQVTM and CDR2 is ANQGSEA. DNA for the CDR3: TGCAGCGTTATAGGGGATCGGGAGACCCAGTACTTC. Translation: CSVIGDRETQYF.

This chain connects TRBV10-3 to TRBJ2-1; maybe TRBD2 (5 bases). The germline V and J ends were trimmed by 1 base and 8 bases, with 15 bases remaining between them. Germline CDR1 is ENHRY and CDR2 is SYGVKD. The CDR3 has 15 residues. DNA of the CDR3: TGTGCCATCAGTGAGTTGAGTCAAATCGGGGATGAGCAGTTCTTC. This encodes CAISELSQIGDEQFF.

The CDR3 loop reads CSASDRGQTFYGYTF. CDR3 nucleotides: TGCAGTGCTAGTGACAGGGGGCAGACCTTCTATGGCTACACCTTC. The chain couples TRBV20-1 to TRBJ1-2; TRBD1 aligns across 10 bases. The CDR3 consists of 15 residues. Trimming cost V 3 bases and J 4 bases; bases outside gene matches: 8. The germline V gene encodes CDR1 DFQATT and CDR2 SNEGSKA (reference sequence).